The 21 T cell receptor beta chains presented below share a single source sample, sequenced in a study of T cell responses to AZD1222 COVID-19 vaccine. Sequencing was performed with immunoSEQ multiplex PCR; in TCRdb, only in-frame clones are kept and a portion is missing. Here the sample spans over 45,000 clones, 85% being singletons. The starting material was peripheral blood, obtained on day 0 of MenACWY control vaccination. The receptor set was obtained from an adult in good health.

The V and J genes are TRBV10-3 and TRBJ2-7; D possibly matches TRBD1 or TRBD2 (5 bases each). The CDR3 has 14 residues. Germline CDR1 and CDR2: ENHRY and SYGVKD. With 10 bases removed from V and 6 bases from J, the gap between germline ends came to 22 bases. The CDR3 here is CASQDRGGRSEQYF. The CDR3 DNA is TGTGCCAGCCAGGACCGGGGCGGCCGCTCCGAGCAGTACTTC.

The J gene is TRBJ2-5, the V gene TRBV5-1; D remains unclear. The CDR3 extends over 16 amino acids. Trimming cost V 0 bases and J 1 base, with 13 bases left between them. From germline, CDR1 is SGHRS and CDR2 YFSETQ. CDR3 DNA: TGCGCCAGCAGCTTGGGGTCGTTGGCAGCCCAAGAGACCCAGTACTTC. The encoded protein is CASSLGSLAAQETQYF.

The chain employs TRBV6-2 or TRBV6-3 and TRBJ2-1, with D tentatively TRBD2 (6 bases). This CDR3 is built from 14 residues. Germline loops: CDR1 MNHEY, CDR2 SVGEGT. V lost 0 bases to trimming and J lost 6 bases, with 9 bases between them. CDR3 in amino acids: CASSYSMGGNEQFF. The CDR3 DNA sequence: TGTGCCAGCAGTTACTCCATGGGGGGCAATGAGCAGTTCTTC.

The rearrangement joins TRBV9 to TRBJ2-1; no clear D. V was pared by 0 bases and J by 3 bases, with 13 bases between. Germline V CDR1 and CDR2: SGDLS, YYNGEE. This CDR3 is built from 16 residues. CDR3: CASSVAVAGLYNEQFF. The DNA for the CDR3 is TGTGCCAGCAGCGTAGCTGTAGCAGGTCTCTACAATGAGCAGTTCTTC. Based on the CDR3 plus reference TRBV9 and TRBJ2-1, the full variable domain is DSGVTQTPKHLITATGQRVTLRCSPRSGDLSVYWYQQSLDQGLQFLIQYYNGEERAKGNILERFSAQQFPDLHSELNLSSLELGDSALYFCASSVAVAGLYNEQFFGPGTRLTVL.

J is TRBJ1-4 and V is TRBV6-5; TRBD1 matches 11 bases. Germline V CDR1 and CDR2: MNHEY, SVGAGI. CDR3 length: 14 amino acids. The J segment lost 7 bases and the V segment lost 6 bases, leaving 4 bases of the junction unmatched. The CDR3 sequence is CASRTGTGGEKLFF. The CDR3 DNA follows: TGTGCCAGCAGGACCGGGACAGGGGGTGAAAAACTGTTTTTT.

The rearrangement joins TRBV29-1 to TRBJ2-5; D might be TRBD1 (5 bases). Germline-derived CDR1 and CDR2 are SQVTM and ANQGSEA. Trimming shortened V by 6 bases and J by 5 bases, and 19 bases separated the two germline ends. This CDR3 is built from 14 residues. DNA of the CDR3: TGCAGCGTAGTCTCAGGGTCTCTCAGGGAGACCCAGTACTTC. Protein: CSVVSGSLRETQYF.

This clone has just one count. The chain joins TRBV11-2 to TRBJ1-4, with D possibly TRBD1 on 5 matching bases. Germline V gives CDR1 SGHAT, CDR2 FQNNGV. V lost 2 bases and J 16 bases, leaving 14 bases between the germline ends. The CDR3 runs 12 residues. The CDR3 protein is CASSLSRTFQFF. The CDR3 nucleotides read TGTGCCAGCAGCTTAAGTAGGACATTCCAGTTTTTT.

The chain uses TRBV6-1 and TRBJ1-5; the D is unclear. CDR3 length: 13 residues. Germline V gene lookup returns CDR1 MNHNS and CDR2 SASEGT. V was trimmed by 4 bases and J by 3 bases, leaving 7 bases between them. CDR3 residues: CASSVQYNQPQHF. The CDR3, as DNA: TGTGCCAGCAGTGTTCAGTACAATCAGCCCCAGCATTTT.

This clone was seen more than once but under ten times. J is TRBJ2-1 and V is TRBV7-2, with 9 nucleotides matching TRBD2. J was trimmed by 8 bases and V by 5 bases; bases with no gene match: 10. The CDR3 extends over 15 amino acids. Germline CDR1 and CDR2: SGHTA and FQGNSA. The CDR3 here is CASSTLAGELYEQFF. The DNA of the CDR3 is TGTGCCAGCAGCACTTTAGCGGGAGAGTTGTATGAGCAGTTCTTC.

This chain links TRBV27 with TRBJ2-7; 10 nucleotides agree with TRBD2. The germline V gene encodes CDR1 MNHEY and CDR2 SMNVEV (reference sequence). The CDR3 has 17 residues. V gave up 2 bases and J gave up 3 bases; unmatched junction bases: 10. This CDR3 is CASSLRASGSLFYEQYF. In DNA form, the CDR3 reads TGTGCCAGCAGTTTAAGGGCTAGCGGGAGTCTCTTCTACGAGCAGTACTTC.

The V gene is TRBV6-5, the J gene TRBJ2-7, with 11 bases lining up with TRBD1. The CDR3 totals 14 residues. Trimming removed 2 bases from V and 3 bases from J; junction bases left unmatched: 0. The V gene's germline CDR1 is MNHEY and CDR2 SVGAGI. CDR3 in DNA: TGTGCCAGCAGTTACGGGACAGGGGGCTACGAGCAGTACTTC. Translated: CASSYGTGGYEQYF.

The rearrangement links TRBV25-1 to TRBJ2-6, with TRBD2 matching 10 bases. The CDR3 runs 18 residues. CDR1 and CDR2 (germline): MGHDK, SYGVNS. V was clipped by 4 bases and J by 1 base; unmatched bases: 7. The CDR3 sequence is CASSGRASGSSGANVLTF. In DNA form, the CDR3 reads TGTGCCAGCAGTGGGAGGGCTAGCGGGAGTTCTGGGGCCAACGTCCTGACTTTC.

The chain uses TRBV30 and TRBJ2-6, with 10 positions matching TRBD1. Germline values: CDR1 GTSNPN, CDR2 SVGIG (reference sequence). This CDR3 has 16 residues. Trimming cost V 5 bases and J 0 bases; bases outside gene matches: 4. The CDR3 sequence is CAWVRDRGSGANVLTF. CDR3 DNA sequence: TGTGCCTGGGTCCGGGACAGGGGCTCTGGGGCCAACGTCCTGACTTTC.

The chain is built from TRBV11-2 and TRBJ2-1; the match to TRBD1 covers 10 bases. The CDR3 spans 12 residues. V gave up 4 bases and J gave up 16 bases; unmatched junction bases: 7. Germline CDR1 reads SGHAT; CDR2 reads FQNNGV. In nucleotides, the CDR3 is TGTGCCAGCAGCTCCAGGGACAGGGGCGACTTCTTC. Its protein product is CASSSRDRGDFF.

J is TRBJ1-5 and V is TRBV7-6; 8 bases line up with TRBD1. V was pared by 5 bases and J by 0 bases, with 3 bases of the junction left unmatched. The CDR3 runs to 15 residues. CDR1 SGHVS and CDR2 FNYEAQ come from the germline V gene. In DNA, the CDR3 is TGTGCCAGCAGCCTGGGGACAGGTAGCAATCAGCCCCAGCATTTT. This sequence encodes CASSLGTGSNQPQHF.

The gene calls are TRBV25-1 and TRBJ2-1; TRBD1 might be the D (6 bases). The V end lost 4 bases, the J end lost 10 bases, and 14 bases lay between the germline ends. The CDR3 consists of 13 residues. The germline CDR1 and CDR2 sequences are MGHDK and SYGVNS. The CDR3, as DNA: TGTGCCAGCAGTGGTAGGACAGACGGGGAGCAGTTCTTC. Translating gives CASSGRTDGEQFF.

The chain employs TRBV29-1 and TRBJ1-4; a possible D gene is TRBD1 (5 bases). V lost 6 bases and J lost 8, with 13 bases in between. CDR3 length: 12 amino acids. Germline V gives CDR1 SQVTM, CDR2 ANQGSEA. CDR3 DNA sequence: TGCAGCGTCAGGGAGGGTCGGGAAAAACTGTTTTTT. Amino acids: CSVREGREKLFF.

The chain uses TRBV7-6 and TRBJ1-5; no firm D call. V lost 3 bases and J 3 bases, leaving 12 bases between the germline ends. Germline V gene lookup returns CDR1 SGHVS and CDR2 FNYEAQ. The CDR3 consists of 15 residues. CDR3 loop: CASSLEPGYNQPQHF. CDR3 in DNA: TGTGCCAGCAGCTTGGAGCCCGGATACAATCAGCCCCAGCATTTT.

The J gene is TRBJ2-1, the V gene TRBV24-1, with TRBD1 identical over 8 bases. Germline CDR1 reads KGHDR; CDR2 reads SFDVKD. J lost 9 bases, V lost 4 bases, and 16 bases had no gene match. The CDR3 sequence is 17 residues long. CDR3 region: CATSDPIRQGLPPEQFF. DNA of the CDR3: TGTGCCACCAGTGACCCTATCCGACAGGGGCTCCCTCCTGAGCAGTTCTTC.

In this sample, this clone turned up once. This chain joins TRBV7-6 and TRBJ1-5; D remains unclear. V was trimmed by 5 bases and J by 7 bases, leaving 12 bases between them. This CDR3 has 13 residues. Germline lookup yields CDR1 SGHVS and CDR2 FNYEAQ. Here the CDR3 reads CASSPFDTQPQHF. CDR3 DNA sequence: TGTGCCAGCAGCCCATTCGATACCCAGCCCCAGCATTTT.

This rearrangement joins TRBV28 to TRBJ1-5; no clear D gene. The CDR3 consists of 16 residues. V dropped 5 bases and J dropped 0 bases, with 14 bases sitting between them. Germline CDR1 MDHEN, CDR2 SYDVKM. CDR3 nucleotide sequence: TGTGCCAGCAGTCTACTGCTGGGGTATAGCAATCAGCCCCAGCATTTT. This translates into CASSLLLGYSNQPQHF.